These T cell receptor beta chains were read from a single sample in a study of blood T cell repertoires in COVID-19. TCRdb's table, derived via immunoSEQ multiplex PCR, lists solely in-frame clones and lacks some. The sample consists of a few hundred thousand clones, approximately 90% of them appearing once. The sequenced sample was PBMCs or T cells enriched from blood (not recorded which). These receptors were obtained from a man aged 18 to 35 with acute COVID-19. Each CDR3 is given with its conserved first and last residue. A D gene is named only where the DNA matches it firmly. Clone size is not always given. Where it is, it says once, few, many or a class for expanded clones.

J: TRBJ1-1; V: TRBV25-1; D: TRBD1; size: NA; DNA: TGTGCCAGCAGTGGGGACCAGGGGGCACTTGCTTTCTTT; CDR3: CASSGDQGALAFF
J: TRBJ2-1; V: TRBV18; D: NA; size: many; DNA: TGTGCCAGCTCACCACCCCACCCTCGGAATGAGCAGTTCTTC; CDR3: CASSPPHPRNEQFF
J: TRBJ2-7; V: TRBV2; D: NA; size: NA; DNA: TGTGCCAGCAGTATTTCAGGGTACGAGCAGTACTTC; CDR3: CASSISGYEQYF
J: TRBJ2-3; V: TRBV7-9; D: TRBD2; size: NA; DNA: TGTGCCAGCAGCCCTGGGACTAGCCGAGGAGATACGCAGTATTTT; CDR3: CASSPGTSRGDTQYF
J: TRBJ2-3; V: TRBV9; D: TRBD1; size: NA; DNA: TGTGCCAGCAGCGTAGCCGACAGGGGAACAGATACGCAGTATTTT; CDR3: CASSVADRGTDTQYF
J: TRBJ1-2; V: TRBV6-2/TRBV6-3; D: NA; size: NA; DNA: TGTGCCAGCAGTTACGGGAGTGCGGGAGTTGGCTACACCTTC; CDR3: CASSYGSAGVGYTF
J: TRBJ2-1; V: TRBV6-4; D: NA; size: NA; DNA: TGTGCCAGCAGCGAGGGACACACAGGGACCCATGAGCAGTTCTTC; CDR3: CASSEGHTGTHEQFF
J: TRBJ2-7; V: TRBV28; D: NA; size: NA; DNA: TGTGCCAGTCACCGGGACTCGAGCTCCTACGAGCAGTACTTC; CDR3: CASHRDSSSYEQYF
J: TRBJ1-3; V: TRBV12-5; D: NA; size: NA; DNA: TGTGCTAGTGGTTTAATATTAGGTCGGAGCTCTGGAAACACCATATATTTT; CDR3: CASGLILGRSSGNTIYF
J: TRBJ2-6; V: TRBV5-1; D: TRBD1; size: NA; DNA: TGCGCCAGCAGCTCCGGGACAGTCAGCTCTGGGGCCAACGTCCTGACTTTC; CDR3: CASSSGTVSSGANVLTF
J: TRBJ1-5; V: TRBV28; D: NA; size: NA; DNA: TGTGCCAGCAGTTTTTACAGCCTTAGCAATCAGCCCCAGCATTTT; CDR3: CASSFYSLSNQPQHF
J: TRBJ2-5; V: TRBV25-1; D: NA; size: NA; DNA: TGTGCCAGCAGTGCTCAAGGGGCCCAGTACTTC; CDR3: CASSAQGAQYF
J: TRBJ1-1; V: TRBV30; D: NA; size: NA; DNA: TGTGCCTGGGCCGGACAGTTGAACACTGAAGCTTTCTTT; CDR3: CAWAGQLNTEAFF
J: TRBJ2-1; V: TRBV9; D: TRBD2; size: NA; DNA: TGTGCCAGCAGCCCGCCAGCGGGGCACTCCTACAATGAGCAGTTCTTC; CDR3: CASSPPAGHSYNEQFF
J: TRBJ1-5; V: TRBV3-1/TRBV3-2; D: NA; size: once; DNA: TGTGCCAGCAGCCAAGCAACCGGAGGTGGCCAGCCCCAGCATTTT; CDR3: CASSQATGGGQPQHF
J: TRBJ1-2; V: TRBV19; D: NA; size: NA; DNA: TGTGCCAGTAGTTCCACAACCTTCTATGGCTACACCTTC; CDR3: CASSSTTFYGYTF
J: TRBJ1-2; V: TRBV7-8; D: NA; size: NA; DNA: TGTGCCAGCAGCCCCCAGAAGACAGCTAACTATGGCTACACCTTC; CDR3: CASSPQKTANYGYTF
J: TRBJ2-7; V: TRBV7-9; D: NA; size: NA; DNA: TGTGCCAGCAGCTTAGAGGCGGGTTCATCCTACGAGCAGTACTTC; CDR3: CASSLEAGSSYEQYF
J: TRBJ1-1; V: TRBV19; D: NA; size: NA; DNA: TGTGCCAGTACCAGAAGCGCGAACACTGAAGCTTTCTTT; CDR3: CASTRSANTEAFF
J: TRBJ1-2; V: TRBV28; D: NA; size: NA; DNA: TGTGCCAGCAGTTTTGCCCAAGGACAGCGGAGCTTTTATGGCTACACCTTC; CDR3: CASSFAQGQRSFYGYTF